A selection of T cell receptor beta chains follows, all from one sample in a study of cytomegalovirus exposure and HLA in healthy donors. Clones were read by immunoSEQ multiplex PCR, and TCRdb kept only the in-frame ones, dropping some. The sample includes some 160,000 clones, approximately 86% of them seen just once. The sample taken for sequencing was PBMCs. All receptors derive from a woman younger than 30 in good health and CMV-seronegative. CDR3s include the opening cysteine and the closing phenylalanine or tryptophan. Fields, in order: V gene, D gene, J gene, CDR3 length, clone size, CDR3 protein, CDR3 DNA. The D gene is left open where the match is weak. Size is omitted from some rows. Given values are once, few, many or a class for expanded clones.

V: TRBV9; D: TRBD1; J: TRBJ2-6; length: 17; size: .; CDR3: CASSQGQGASGANVLTF; DNA: TGTGCCAGCAGCCAGGGACAGGGGGCCTCTGGGGCCAACGTCCTGACTTTC
V: TRBV7-3; D: TRBD2; J: TRBJ2-7; length: 13; size: .; CDR3: CASSPGLVSEQYF; DNA: TGTGCCAGCAGCCCCGGACTAGTCAGCGAGCAGTACTTC
V: TRBV28; D: .; J: TRBJ2-7; length: 13; size: .; CDR3: CASSFRDRDEQYF; DNA: TGTGCCAGCAGTTTCAGGGATCGGGACGAGCAGTACTTC
V: TRBV6-4; D: TRBD2; J: TRBJ2-7; length: 16; size: .; CDR3: CASSDSPGLATNEQYF; DNA: TGTGCCAGCAGTGACTCCCCGGGACTAGCGACCAACGAGCAGTACTTC
V: TRBV7-2; D: .; J: TRBJ2-3; length: 12; size: .; CDR3: CASSWGRDTQYF; DNA: TGTGCCAGCAGCTGGGGCCGAGATACGCAGTATTTT
V: TRBV4-2; D: TRBD1; J: TRBJ2-5; length: 15; size: .; CDR3: CASRLGQGSGETQYF; DNA: TGTGCCAGCAGGCTCGGACAGGGTAGTGGAGAGACCCAGTACTTC
V: TRBV28; D: .; J: TRBJ1-5; length: 15; size: .; CDR3: CASTLGGISNQPQHF; DNA: TGTGCCAGCACCCTAGGAGGGATTAGCAATCAGCCCCAGCATTTT
V: TRBV7-2; D: .; J: TRBJ2-1; length: 15; size: .; CDR3: CASNGGDPVYNEQFF; DNA: TGTGCCAGCAACGGGGGAGACCCTGTCTACAATGAGCAGTTCTTC
V: TRBV6-6; D: TRBD1; J: TRBJ1-1; length: 12; size: few; CDR3: CASSSGGTEAFF; DNA: TGTGCCAGCAGTTCAGGGGGGACTGAAGCTTTCTTT
V: TRBV27; D: .; J: TRBJ2-5; length: 12; size: .; CDR3: CASSLFGETQYF; DNA: TGTGCCAGCAGTTTGTTCGGAGAGACCCAGTACTTC
V: TRBV18; D: .; J: TRBJ2-5; length: 14; size: .; CDR3: CASHVSGDWETQYF; DNA: TGTGCCAGCCACGTGTCAGGGGATTGGGAGACCCAGTACTTC
V: TRBV6-1; D: .; J: TRBJ2-1; length: 16; size: .; CDR3: CASSGLTESHYNEQFF; DNA: TGTGCCAGCAGTGGGTTGACAGAGTCCCATTACAATGAGCAGTTCTTC
V: TRBV28; D: TRBD2; J: TRBJ2-5; length: 13; size: once; CDR3: CASLTGGAETQYF; DNA: TGTGCCAGCTTGACCGGGGGGGCGGAGACCCAGTACTTC
V: TRBV28; D: .; J: TRBJ2-7; length: 15; size: .; CDR3: CASSPPGARKYEQYF; DNA: TGTGCCAGCAGTCCGCCAGGGGCACGAAAGTACGAGCAGTACTTC
V: TRBV7-9; D: .; J: TRBJ1-1; length: 14; size: .; CDR3: CASTPVQGNTEAFF; DNA: TGTGCCAGCACCCCTGTTCAGGGGAACACTGAAGCTTTCTTT